Shown below are 17 T cell receptor beta chains from a single sample sequenced in a study of cytomegalovirus exposure and HLA in healthy donors. It was with 60 Vbeta and 13 Jbeta primers that the PCR ran. Profiling relied on immunoSEQ multiplex PCR, and the TCRdb table lists in-frame clones only, not all of them. The sample yields around 100,000 clones, around 75% seen once. Input material: PBMCs. These receptors originate from a woman under 40 in good health and CMV-seronegative.

Comment on this clone: Relative to the germline gene, one junction end is altered; a read error may explain this. As DNA, the CDR3 is TGTGCCGGCAGCTTACGGACTCTGGGAAGCGAAGCTTTCTTT. Translated: CAGSLRTLGSEAFF. This chain links TRBV7-2 with TRBJ1-1; D unresolved. The CDR3 loop spans 14 amino acids. Germline V gives CDR1 SGHTA, CDR2 FQGNSA.

The rearrangement links TRBV15 to TRBJ2-5; TRBD1 aligns across 11 bases. With 0 bases clipped from V and 2 bases from J, the junction kept 5 bases outside the gene matches. In germline, CDR1 is LNHNV, CDR2 YYDKDF (reference sequence). CDR3 size: 17 residues. CDR3 DNA: TGTGCCACCAGCAGAGATGGGACAGGGGGTTCTCAAGAGACCCAGTACTTC. Translating it yields CATSRDGTGGSQETQYF.

The rearrangement uses TRBV18 and TRBJ1-3; TRBD1 agrees at 8 bases. In germline, CDR1 is KGHSH, CDR2 LQKENI. J gave up 8 bases and V 5 bases, and 5 bases lay outside the gene matches. The CDR3 totals 13 residues. In nucleotides, the CDR3 is TGTGCCAGCTCAAGACAGGGGTCGGACACCATATATTTT. Encoded protein: CASSRQGSDTIYF.

The chain combines TRBV5-8 with TRBJ1-2; D is perhaps TRBD1 (6 bases). V lost 1 base, J lost 7 bases, and 11 bases lay in between. From germline, CDR1 is SGHTS and CDR2 YDEGEE. CDR3 length: 13 amino acids. CDR3 DNA: TGTGCCAGCAGCTTGAGCGGGGGCCTTGGCTACACCTTC. Translation: CASSLSGGLGYTF.

The chain has TRBV30 and TRBJ1-4, with 8 bases aligning to TRBD1. CDR3 length: 12 amino acids. In germline, CDR1 is GTSNPN, CDR2 SVGIG (reference sequence). With 5 bases clipped from V and 15 bases from J, the junction kept 11 bases outside the gene matches. CDR3 sequence reads: CAWSGQGKILFF. The CDR3 DNA follows: TGTGCCTGGTCTGGACAGGGAAAGATTTTGTTTTTT.

The V gene is TRBV5-1, the J gene TRBJ2-3, with TRBD1 matching 8 bases. The CDR3 spans 15 residues. The V gene end was trimmed by 1 base and the J gene end by 4 bases; junction bases not matched to a gene: 5. Germline V gene sequence: CDR1 SGHRS, CDR2 YFSETQ. The CDR3 sequence: CASSLSQGASDTQYF. The CDR3 DNA reads as TGCGCCAGCAGCTTGTCGCAGGGGGCTTCAGATACGCAGTATTTT.

This clone was detected only a few times. This chain links TRBV2 with TRBJ2-4, with D possibly being TRBD2 (5 bases). V lost 9 bases, J lost 7 bases, and 16 bases lay in between. Germline CDR1 reads SNHLY; CDR2 reads FYNNEI. This CDR3 has 13 residues. The CDR3 loop reads CASETETGNIQYF. Written as DNA, the CDR3 is TGTGCCAGTGAAACAGAGACGGGGAACATTCAGTACTTC.

This chain joins TRBV18 and TRBJ1-2; the D gene is possibly TRBD1 (5 bases). Germline V gene data show CDR1 as KGHSH and CDR2 as LQKENI. The germline V and J ends were trimmed by 3 bases and 0 bases, with 14 bases remaining between them. CDR3 length equals 16 residues. CDR3 amino acids: CASSPTEQQANYGYTF. The CDR3 coding sequence is TGTGCCAGCTCACCGACAGAACAGCAGGCTAACTATGGCTACACCTTC. Drawing the rest from reference TRBV18 and TRBJ1-2, the complete variable domain is NAGVMQNPRHLVRRRGQEARLRCSPMKGHSHVYWYRQLPEEGLKFMVYLQKENIIDESGMPKERFSAEFPKEGPSILRIQQVVRGDSAAYFCASSPTEQQANYGYTFGSGTRLTVV.

CDR3 coding DNA: TGCGCCAGCAGCCTCATTAGCGGGGGAGGCACAGATACGCAGTATTTT. Its translation is CASSLISGGGTDTQYF. This chain connects TRBV5-1 to TRBJ2-3; the match to TRBD2 covers 9 bases. Trimming removed 4 bases from V and 1 base from J; junction bases left unmatched: 7. Germline CDR1 and CDR2: SGHRS and YFSETQ. The CDR3 length is 16 residues.

The rearrangement joins TRBV30 to TRBJ2-2, with D perhaps TRBD1 (5 bases). Deletions cut 2 bases from V and 1 base from J, with 11 bases between. The CDR3 is made up of 15 amino acids. Germline CDR1 is GTSNPN and CDR2 is SVGIG (reference sequence). CDR3 in amino acids: CAWSLGQVNTGELFF. The CDR3 region has the DNA TGTGCCTGGAGTCTGGGGCAGGTGAACACCGGGGAGCTGTTTTTT.

The chain employs TRBV30 and TRBJ2-7; 8 bases map to TRBD2. Germline CDR1 is GTSNPN and CDR2 is SVGIG (reference sequence). The ends lost 3 bases at V and 3 bases at J; junction bases unmatched: 1. The CDR3 length is 12 residues. The CDR3 loop reads CAWSGGDYEQYF. The CDR3, as DNA: TGTGCCTGGAGCGGGGGGGACTACGAGCAGTACTTC.

This clone occurred a few times. The DNA of the CDR3 is TGTGCCAGTAATACAGGGCTAGCGGACACTGAAGCTTTCTTT. Amino acids: CASNTGLADTEAFF. This chain connects TRBV19 to TRBJ1-1, with D possibly matching TRBD1 (6 bases). The CDR3 runs 14 residues. Germline V CDR1 and CDR2: LNHDA, SQIVND (reference sequence). Between the trimmed V and J ends, which lost 7 bases and 3 bases, there was a span of 15 bases.

This clone was detected a few times. CDR3 in DNA: TGTGCCTGGAGTGTACCTAAACCTGGTGCTTTCTTT. It specifies CAWSVPKPGAFF. V usage is TRBV30 and J usage is TRBJ1-1, with D unresolved. Germline assignment: CDR1 GTSNPN and CDR2 SVGIG (reference sequence). V was shortened by 0 bases and J by 11 bases, with 13 bases between the two germline ends. This CDR3 is built from 12 residues. The whole variable domain, filled in from reference TRBV30 and TRBJ1-1, reads SQTIHQWPATLVQPVGSPLSLECTVEGTSNPNLYWYRQAAGRGLQLLFYSVGIGQISSEVPQNLSASRPQDRQFILSSKKLLLSDSGFYLCAWSVPKPGAFFGQGTRLTVV.

The gene calls are TRBV2 and TRBJ2-5, with a tentative D call TRBD2 (5 bases). CDR1 and CDR2 from the germline V gene are SNHLY and FYNNEI. The V and J ends lost 6 bases and 5 bases respectively, with 13 bases between them. The CDR3 is 13 residues long. The CDR3, as DNA: TGTGCCAGCAGCCCCACTAGGTTGGAGACCCAGTACTTC. Translated, it gives CASSPTRLETQYF.

This sequence joins TRBV19 and TRBJ1-2, with no clear D. Trimming took 3 bases from V and 2 from J, leaving 10 bases between them. The CDR3 is made up of 14 amino acids. The germline gives CDR1 LNHDA, CDR2 SQIVND (reference sequence). CDR3 bases: TGTGCCAGTAGTATTAAGGGCGGGAACTATGGCTACACCTTC. This gives the protein CASSIKGGNYGYTF.

The chain employs TRBV7-8 and TRBJ1-2; unclear D gene. The V gene's germline CDR1 is SGHVS and CDR2 FQNEAQ. V was trimmed by 3 bases and J by 8 bases, leaving 13 bases between them. This CDR3 has 13 amino acids. This CDR3 is CASSLEGWRGYTF. CDR3 nucleotides: TGTGCCAGCAGCTTGGAGGGCTGGCGGGGCTACACCTTC.

The chain is built from TRBV9 and TRBJ1-1; D not certain. The CDR3 is 15 amino acids. Trimming stripped 4 bases from V and 0 bases from J, with 13 bases between. The germline gives CDR1 SGDLS, CDR2 YYNGEE. CDR3 sequence (DNA): TGTGCCAGCAGCCCGGAGGTCTCAATGAACACTGAAGCTTTCTTT. As protein: CASSPEVSMNTEAFF.